The text below deals with one T cell receptor (beta chain). At one of its ends the junction is not consistent with the germline gene, which may arise from a read error. In the original workflow: Reference gene primers were amplified, and this amplification served to estimate nucleated cell counts. Using immunoSEQ multiplex PCR, the repertoire was profiled, and TCRdb retains in-frame clones only, with some absent. The V and J calls and clone size were taken over from that table, and D and trimming were inferred from the DNA. The profile shows 180,000 or so clones, about 80% of them singletons. The data stem from a study of blood T cell repertoires in COVID-19. This study enrolled people aged about 18 to 100 from approximately 24 US geographic areas. Germline V CDR1 and CDR2: SSHAT, FNYEAQ (reference sequence). This CDR3 has 14 residues.

This chain joins TRBV7-7 and TRBJ2-2; D uncertain. The specimen sequenced was PBMCs or T cells enriched from blood (not recorded which). The receptor was isolated from a man in his forties or fifties who had recovered from COVID-19. The CDR3: CASSPNVGAGELFF. The CDR3 DNA follows: TGTGCTAGCAGCCCTAACGTTGGAGCCGGGGAGCTGTTTTTT. Together with reference TRBV7-7 and TRBJ2-2, the CDR3 gives the full variable domain: GAGVSQSPRYKVTKRGQDVTLRCDPISSHATLYWYQQALGQGPEFLTYFNYEAQPDKSGLPSDRFSAERPEGSISTLTIQRTEQRDSAMYRCASSPNVGAGELFFGEGSRLTVL.